These 15 T cell receptor beta chains came from one sample sequenced in a study of HIV-infected patients and healthy controls. Reverse transcription used around 540 ng RNA and constant-region primers for alpha and beta. Using multiplexing indices, alpha and beta chain libraries were generated apart by chain-specific third strand synthesis. Each CDR3 protein gets one entry after TCRdb re-called the 5' RACE reads with MiXCR. The sample lists under 10,000 distinct CDR3 sequences; 6.1% were seen once. All unsorted peripheral T cells were captured because whole blood was used without fractionation. The sample in question was blood, obtained before antiretroviral therapy. The source is an adult with HIV infection.

This clonotype was recorded at least ten times. In DNA form, the CDR3 reads TGTGCCAGCAGCTTAAGCGCAGGGAGCGCTGAAGCTTTCTTT. Residues: CASSLSAGSAEAFF. The chain is built from TRBV7-9 and TRBJ1-1; TRBD1 is a possible D gene (5 bases). The germline CDR1 and CDR2 sequences are SEHNR and FQNEAQ (reference sequence). This CDR3 is 14 amino acids long. Trimming took off 2 bases at V and 6 bases at J, with 13 bases between the two ends.

This clonotype was counted at least ten times. J is TRBJ2-1 and V is TRBV6-2 or TRBV6-3, with 13 bases that match TRBD2. Germline lookup yields CDR1 MNHEY and CDR2 SVGEGT. This CDR3 region has 17 residues. V gave up 0 bases and J gave up 7 bases; unmatched junction bases: 6. In nucleotides, the CDR3 is TGTGCCAGCAGTTACTCTATACTAGCGGGGGGGCGTAATGAGCAGTTCTTC. It codes for CASSYSILAGGRNEQFF.

CDR3 sequence: CASSRDGQAGAAGEQYF. DNA for the CDR3: TGTGCCAGCAGCCGTGACGGACAGGCTGGGGCAGCTGGCGAGCAGTACTTC. The chain uses TRBV7-3 and TRBJ2-7; TRBD1 matches at 7 bases. CDR1 SGHTA and CDR2 FQGTGA come from the germline V gene. Germline trimming cut 5 bases from V and 6 bases from J; bases unmatched to any gene: 19. The CDR3 sequence is 17 residues long.

This clonotype was seen at least ten times. The chain is built from TRBV5-6 and TRBJ2-3; unclear D gene. V dropped 0 bases and J dropped 5 bases, with 7 bases sitting between them. The CDR3 runs 13 residues. Germline V gene sequence: CDR1 SGHDT, CDR2 YYEEEE. CDR3 coding DNA: TGTGCCAGCAGCTTGGTAAGAGAAGATACGCAGTATTTT. Amino acids: CASSLVREDTQYF.

By share, this clonotype ranks as medium-sized (0.01 to 0.1%). V gene TRBV10-3 combines with J gene TRBJ1-1; 7 nucleotides line up with TRBD1. Germline values: CDR1 ENHRY, CDR2 SYGVKD. This CDR3 is built from 17 residues. With 1 base clipped from V and 3 bases from J, the junction kept 11 bases outside the gene matches. In DNA form, the CDR3 reads TGTGCCATCAGTGAGTGGACACCCGGGACAGAGGACACTGAAGCTTTCTTT. It is translated as CAISEWTPGTEDTEAFF.

This clonotype was recorded at least ten times. V usage is TRBV4-3 and J usage is TRBJ2-5; D unresolved. V lost 0 bases to trimming and J lost 5 bases, with 7 bases between them. Germline CDR1 and CDR2: LGHNA and YSLEER. CDR3 length equals 13 residues. CDR3 residues: CASSQDPSETQYF. CDR3 DNA: TGCGCCAGCAGCCAAGATCCGTCTGAGACCCAGTACTTC.

This clonotype came up many times. This chain joins TRBV6-1 and TRBJ2-4; TRBD2 might be the D (5 bases). Per germline, CDR1 MNHNS and CDR2 SASEGT. The CDR3 length is 15 residues. Trimming pared 1 base from V and 3 bases from J, leaving 10 bases between. Here the CDR3 reads CASSEEGEVKNIQYF. The CDR3 nucleotides read TGTGCCAGCAGTGAAGAGGGAGAGGTCAAAAACATTCAGTACTTC.

This clonotype was recorded many times. V gene TRBV20-1 combines with J gene TRBJ2-1; TRBD2 agrees at 7 bases. CDR3 size: 17 residues. CDR1 DFQATT and CDR2 SNEGSKA come from the germline V gene (reference sequence). J was trimmed by 2 bases and V by 1 base; bases with no gene match: 11. The CDR3 DNA is TGCAGTGCTAGAGTATTAGGGGCGGGGGAACCCTACAATGAGCAGTTCTTC. The encoded protein is CSARVLGAGEPYNEQFF.

This clonotype was seen repeatedly, ten times or more. This rearrangement joins TRBV6-5 to TRBJ2-1, with a weak D call TRBD2 (6 bases). V was pared by 0 bases and J by 9 bases, with 15 bases between. The CDR3 has 15 amino acids. Germline V gives CDR1 MNHEY, CDR2 SVGAGI. CDR3 sequence reads: CASSYSPGVMIEQFF. CDR3 sequence (DNA): TGTGCCAGCAGTTACTCACCGGGGGTGATGATTGAGCAGTTCTTC.

This clonotype was detected ten times or more. V and J are TRBV20-1 and TRBJ1-1, with 10 bases that match TRBD1. The ends lost 0 bases at V and 3 bases at J; junction bases unmatched: 7. This CDR3 contains 16 residues. The germline gives CDR1 DFQATT, CDR2 SNEGSKA (reference sequence). The DNA of the CDR3 is TGCAGTGCTAGAGATAGGGACAGGGGCCTGGACACTGAAGCTTTCTTT. Translating it yields CSARDRDRGLDTEAFF.

By proportion, this clonotype is medium-sized. This rearrangement joins TRBV28 to TRBJ2-7; the match to TRBD2 covers 12 bases. Trimming cost V 6 bases and J 0 bases; bases outside gene matches: 3. The CDR3 consists of 15 residues. CDR1 is MDHEN and CDR2 is SYDVKM in the germline V gene. The CDR3 spells CASSRLAGASYEQYV. CDR3 nucleotide sequence: TGTGCCAGCAGCCGACTAGCGGGGGCCTCCTACGAGCAGTACGTC.

This clonotype was observed many times. The CDR3 sequence: CASSQDAIGQGYTDTQYF. In nucleotides, the CDR3 is TGTGCCAGCAGCCAAGATGCGATTGGACAGGGCTACACAGATACGCAGTATTTT. The chain has TRBV3-1 and TRBJ2-3; the match to TRBD1 covers 8 bases. V was clipped by 0 bases and J by 2 bases; unmatched bases: 10. CDR1 LGHDT and CDR2 YNNKEL come from the germline V gene (reference sequence). The CDR3 has 18 residues.

This clonotype came up once. This sequence joins TRBV12-3 or TRBV12-4 and TRBJ1-2; D gene unclear. V was shortened by 5 bases and J by 5 bases, with 15 bases between the two germline ends. The CDR3 totals 14 residues. CDR3 residues: CASSLPPDNYGYTF. The CDR3 DNA reads as TGTGCCAGCAGTCTCCCACCAGATAATTATGGCTACACCTTC.

Within the sample, this clonotype is medium-sized. The chain joins TRBV20-1 to TRBJ2-5; no clear D gene. The V gene's germline CDR1 is DFQATT and CDR2 SNEGSKA (reference sequence). The V end lost 5 bases, the J end lost 5 bases, and 27 bases lay between the germline ends. There are 17 residues in the CDR3. As DNA, the CDR3 is TGCAGTGCTCACGGTGTCTCTCAGACAATAACGGAGGAGACCCAGTACTTC. Residues: CSAHGVSQTITEETQYF.

This CDR3 is CASSLVGSGSSYEQYF. The CDR3 DNA reads TGTGCCAGCAGCTTGGTCGGGTCCGGAAGCTCCTACGAGCAGTACTTC. This chain uses TRBV5-4 with TRBJ2-7, with unresolved D. The germline V gene encodes CDR1 SGHNT and CDR2 YYREEE (reference sequence). V was trimmed by 0 bases and J by 0 bases, leaving 13 bases between them. This CDR3 has 16 residues.